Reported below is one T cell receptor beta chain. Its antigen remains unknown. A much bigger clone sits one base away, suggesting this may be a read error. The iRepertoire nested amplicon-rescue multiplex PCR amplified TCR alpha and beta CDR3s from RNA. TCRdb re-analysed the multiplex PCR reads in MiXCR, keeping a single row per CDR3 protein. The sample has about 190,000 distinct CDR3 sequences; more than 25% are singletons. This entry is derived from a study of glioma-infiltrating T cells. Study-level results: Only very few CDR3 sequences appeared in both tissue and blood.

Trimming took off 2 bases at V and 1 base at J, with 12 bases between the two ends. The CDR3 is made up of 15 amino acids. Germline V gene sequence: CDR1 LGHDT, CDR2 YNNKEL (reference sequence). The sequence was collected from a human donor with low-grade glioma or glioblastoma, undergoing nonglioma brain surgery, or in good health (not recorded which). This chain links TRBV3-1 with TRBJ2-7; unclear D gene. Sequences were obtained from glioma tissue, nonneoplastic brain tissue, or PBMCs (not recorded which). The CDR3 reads CASSQIWEGSYEQYF. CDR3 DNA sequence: TGTGCCAGCAGCCAAATTTGGGAAGGTTCCTACGAGCAGTACTTC.